Shown below are 19 T cell receptor beta chains from a single sample sequenced in a study of blood T cell repertoires in COVID-19. Profiled with immunoSEQ multiplex PCR; TCRdb holds only in-frame clones, not every one. Among some 180,000 clones listed, approximately 85% were seen once. Sequencing was performed on peripheral blood. Every receptor here comes from a woman aged 60 to 75 with acute or convalescent COVID-19.

This clone was found once. The chain combines TRBV5-5 with TRBJ2-3, with D maybe TRBD2 (7 bases). This CDR3 comprises 14 residues. V was shortened by 0 bases and J by 3 bases, with 8 bases between the two germline ends. The V gene's germline CDR1 is SGHKS and CDR2 YYEKEE (reference sequence). CDR3 loop: CASSLEGGTDTQYF. The CDR3 coding sequence is TGTGCCAGCAGCTTGGAGGGGGGGACAGATACGCAGTATTTT.

The V and J genes are TRBV27 and TRBJ2-2; the match to TRBD2 covers 11 bases. Germline trimming cut 0 bases from V and 4 bases from J; bases unmatched to any gene: 4. CDR1 is MNHEY and CDR2 is SMNVEV in the germline V gene (reference sequence). CDR3 length equals 17 residues. CDR3 DNA: TGTGCCAGCAGTTTATCGGGGACTAGCGGATTCACCGGGGAGCTGTTTTTT. It yields the protein CASSLSGTSGFTGELFF.

The chain recombines TRBV6-1 with TRBJ1-5; D gene unclear. The CDR3 runs 15 residues. Germline CDR1 MNHNS, CDR2 SASEGT. V was cut by 2 bases and J by 2 bases, with 10 bases left in between. The chain's CDR3 is CASSEQGGRNQPQHF. The CDR3 coding sequence is TGTGCCAGCAGTGAACAAGGTGGGCGCAATCAGCCCCAGCATTTT.

The V call is TRBV29-1, the J call TRBJ1-2; perhaps TRBD1 as D (6 bases). The length of the CDR3 is 11 residues. The germline V and J ends were trimmed by 7 bases and 8 bases, with 14 bases remaining between them. Germline V lookup: CDR1 SQVTM, CDR2 ANQGSEA. CDR3 sequence (DNA): TGCAGCGCCTTCCTACAGGGAGGCTACACCTTC. Translation: CSAFLQGGYTF. Drawing the rest from reference TRBV29-1 and TRBJ1-2, the complete variable domain is SAVISQKPSRDICQRGTSLTIQCQVDSQVTMMFWYRQQPGQSLTLIATANQGSEATYESGFVIDKFPISRPNLTFSTLTVSNMSPEDSSIYLCSAFLQGGYTFGSGTRLTVV.

J is TRBJ2-2 and V is TRBV2; 9 nucleotides match TRBD2. Germline-derived CDR1 and CDR2 are SNHLY and FYNNEI. J was trimmed by 6 bases and V by 6 bases; bases with no gene match: 8. The length of the CDR3 is 15 residues. CDR3 residues: CASRREGQVSGELFF. DNA for the CDR3: TGTGCCAGCAGGCGGGAGGGCCAGGTTTCCGGGGAGCTGTTTTTT. The full variable domain, rest sourced from reference TRBV2 and TRBJ2-2, is EPEVTQTPSHQVTQMGQEVILRCVPISNHLYFYWYRQILGQKVEFLVSFYNNEISEKSEIFDDQFSVERPDGSNFTLKIRSTKLEDSAMYFCASRREGQVSGELFFGEGSRLTVL.

The chain links TRBV6-5 to TRBJ2-3; 8 bases fit TRBD2. CDR1 and CDR2 from the germline V gene are MNHEY and SVGAGI. Trimming cost V 7 bases and J 15 bases; bases outside gene matches: 12. The CDR3 covers 12 residues. The CDR3 nucleotides read TGTGCCAGCAACCTACTAGCGGAGGCGCCATATTTT. It codes for CASNLLAEAPYF.

This clone is a singleton in its sample. The chain couples TRBV3-1 (or the pseudogene TRBV3-2) to TRBJ1-2; no reliable D call. The CDR3 runs to 14 residues. Trimming took off 4 bases at V and 8 bases at J, with 17 bases between the two ends. Germline V lookup: CDR1 LGHDT, CDR2 YNNKEL (reference sequence). CDR3: CASSPNSVREGYTF. The CDR3 DNA reads TGTGCCAGCAGCCCCAACAGCGTCCGGGAGGGCTACACCTTC.

The chain combines TRBV2 with TRBJ1-4; 8 bases align to TRBD1. The germline V gene encodes CDR1 SNHLY and CDR2 FYNNEI. This CDR3 spans 15 amino acids. V shed 8 bases and J 7 bases; nucleotides not matched to a gene: 12. CDR3 DNA: TGTGCCAGCTCTCCTCAGGGGGCGCAGAGTGAAAAACTGTTTTTT. Its protein is CASSPQGAQSEKLFF.

The gene calls are TRBV28 and TRBJ1-1, with D possibly being TRBD1 (5 bases). The CDR3 covers 13 residues. Deletions cut 6 bases from V and 5 bases from J, with 13 bases between. CDR1 and CDR2 (germline): MDHEN, SYDVKM. The CDR3 bases are TGTGCCAGCAGACCGGGGGGGAGGACTGAAGCTTTCTTT. Encoded protein: CASRPGGRTEAFF.

The chain combines TRBV25-1 with TRBJ2-2; TRBD1 matches 9 bases. Germline CDR1 and CDR2: MGHDK and SYGVNS. The trim removed 4 bases at V and 4 bases at J, leaving 4 bases unmatched. The CDR3 spans 15 residues. CDR3 nucleotide sequence: TGTGCCAGCAGTGCCCGGGACAGGGCCACCGGGGAGCTGTTTTTT. Translated, it gives CASSARDRATGELFF.

The CDR3 loop reads CASSLRGGSENTQYF. The CDR3 DNA follows: TGTGCCAGCAGCCTCCGGGGCGGGAGCGAGAATACGCAGTATTTT. This chain connects TRBV3-1 (or the pseudogene TRBV3-2) to TRBJ2-3; 7 nucleotides match TRBD2. The CDR3 contains 15 residues. The V gene end was trimmed by 4 bases and the J gene end by 7 bases; junction bases not matched to a gene: 11. Germline V gives CDR1 LGHDT, CDR2 YNNKEL (reference sequence).

This clone was found once. J is TRBJ2-7 and V is TRBV5-8; TRBD2 matches at 7 bases. Germline assignment: CDR1 SGHTS and CDR2 YDEGEE. This CDR3 is built from 14 residues. V lost 5 bases, J lost 0 bases, and 5 bases stayed unmatched. The CDR3 sequence is CASSRDYGSYEQYF. CDR3 nucleotide sequence: TGTGCCAGCAGTCGGGACTACGGCTCCTACGAGCAGTACTTC.

This clone was counted a few times. V gene TRBV7-8 combines with J gene TRBJ2-1; 8 nucleotides agree with TRBD2. The germline V gene has CDR1 SGHVS and CDR2 FQNEAQ. The CDR3 runs to 17 residues. The V gene end was trimmed by 4 bases and the J gene end by 7 bases; junction bases not matched to a gene: 15. CDR3 nucleotide sequence: TGTGCCAGCAGCTCGTCATATTGGGGGACTAGTAAAAATGAGCAGTTCTTC. Protein product: CASSSSYWGTSKNEQFF.

The rearrangement joins TRBV5-4 to TRBJ2-3, with TRBD2 identical over 8 bases. The V segment lost 4 bases and the J segment 0 bases; nucleotides outside the gene matches: 13. This CDR3 contains 18 residues. Germline V CDR1 and CDR2: SGHNT, YYREEE (reference sequence). In DNA form, the CDR3 reads TGTGCCAGCAGCCTCTCCGGGACTAGTTCCTCTAGCACAGATACGCAGTATTTT. This translates into CASSLSGTSSSSTDTQYF.

The chain couples TRBV11-3 to TRBJ2-7; TRBD2 is a possible D gene (7 bases). The CDR3 sequence is 17 residues long. Germline V lookup: CDR1 SGHNT, CDR2 YENEEA. V gave up 5 bases and J gave up 1 base, with 21 bases separating them. The CDR3 DNA reads as TGTGCCAGCAGCCCCGGGGGGCTACAGGGAGCTTCCTACGAGCAGTACGTC. Translating it yields CASSPGGLQGASYEQYV.

V and J are TRBV18 and TRBJ1-4; possibly TRBD1 for D (5 bases). The V gene's germline CDR1 is KGHSH and CDR2 LQKENI. V lost 2 bases and J lost 10, with 8 bases in between. This CDR3 has 12 residues. The chain's CDR3 is CASSPGATKLFF. The CDR3 DNA is TGTGCCAGCTCACCAGGGGCAACAAAACTGTTTTTT.

The chain employs TRBV28 and TRBJ2-7, with D possibly being TRBD2 (5 bases). The CDR3 contains 13 residues. Germline V gene data show CDR1 as MDHEN and CDR2 as SYDVKM. Trimming took 4 bases from V and 6 from J, leaving 13 bases between them. The CDR3 region is CASSSASRGEQYF. The CDR3, as DNA: TGTGCCAGCAGTTCGGCCTCTCGGGGCGAGCAGTACTTC.

The CDR3 sequence is CATSLSLYEQYF. The CDR3 coding sequence is TGTGCCACCTCCCTTTCACTTTACGAGCAGTACTTC. This chain connects TRBV28 to TRBJ2-7; D not certain. Germline-derived CDR1 and CDR2 are MDHEN and SYDVKM. CDR3 length: 12 amino acids. The V end lost 10 bases, the J end lost 4 bases, and 14 bases lay between the germline ends.

The genes are TRBV10-3 and TRBJ2-7; TRBD1 aligns across 7 bases. Germline CDR1 and CDR2: ENHRY and SYGVKD. Trimming took 6 bases from V and 5 from J; bases not matched to a gene: 4. The CDR3 is made up of 12 amino acids. CDR3 sequence: CAIRGTDHEQYV. The CDR3 DNA follows: TGTGCCATCAGGGGGACAGACCACGAGCAGTACGTC.